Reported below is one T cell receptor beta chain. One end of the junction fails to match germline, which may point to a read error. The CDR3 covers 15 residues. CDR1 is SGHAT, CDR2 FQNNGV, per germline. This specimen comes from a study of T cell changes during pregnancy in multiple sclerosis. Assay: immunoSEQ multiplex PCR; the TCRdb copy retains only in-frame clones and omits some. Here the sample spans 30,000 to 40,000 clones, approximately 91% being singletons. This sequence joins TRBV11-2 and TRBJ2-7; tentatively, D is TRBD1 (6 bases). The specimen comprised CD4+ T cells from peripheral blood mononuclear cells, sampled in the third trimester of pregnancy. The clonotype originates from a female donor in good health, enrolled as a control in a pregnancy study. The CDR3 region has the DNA TGTGCCAGCAGCAAACTACAGGGAACCTCCCACGAGCAGTACTTC. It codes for CASSKLQGTSHEQYF.